Presented here are 10 T cell receptor beta chains from one specimen sequenced in a study of shared clonotypes between healthy human individuals. Produced via immunoSEQ multiplex PCR; TCRdb's table is partial and in-frame only. The sample has a few hundred thousand clones; roughly 84% are singletons. Sample: memory CD8+ T cells sorted from blood. Subset in this sample: CD45RO+ cells pooled with CCR7-negative TemRA cells. These TCRs come from a man in his late teens or twenties in good health.

This sequence joins TRBV7-9 and TRBJ2-5, with 8 bases matching TRBD2. V was pared by 4 bases and J by 9 bases, with 4 bases of the junction left unmatched. The germline CDR1 and CDR2 sequences are SEHNR and FQNEAQ (reference sequence). The CDR3 extends over 12 amino acids. The CDR3 reads CASSSGGTAQYF. As DNA, the CDR3 is TGTGCCAGCAGCTCGGGGGGGACTGCCCAGTACTTC.

The chain uses TRBV27 and TRBJ1-1, with 7 bases fitting TRBD1. The CDR3 extends over 14 amino acids. Germline loops: CDR1 MNHEY, CDR2 SMNVEV (reference sequence). V lost 4 bases to trimming and J lost 4 bases; unmatched junction nucleotides: 6. Here the CDR3 reads CASSYRQGGTEAFF. CDR3 nucleotide sequence: TGTGCCAGCAGTTACAGACAGGGAGGCACTGAAGCTTTCTTT.

The CDR3 loop is CATSRDSGLAWDEQFF. The CDR3 DNA is TGTGCCACCAGCAGAGATTCCGGACTAGCGTGGGATGAGCAGTTCTTC. V gene TRBV15 combines with J gene TRBJ2-1; 9 bases are a match to TRBD2. This CDR3 comprises 16 residues. Germline trimming cut 0 bases from V and 8 bases from J; bases unmatched to any gene: 8. Germline V CDR1 and CDR2: LNHNV, YYDKDF (reference sequence).

The chain combines TRBV4-3 with TRBJ1-4; no definite D call. CDR3 length equals 15 residues. Germline-derived CDR1 and CDR2 are LGHNA and YSLEER. V dropped 4 bases and J dropped 8 bases, with 17 bases sitting between them. Here the CDR3 reads CASSPSGPGREKLFF. The CDR3 DNA sequence: TGCGCCAGCAGCCCTTCCGGCCCCGGACGCGAAAAACTGTTTTTT.

Details on this clone: The sample contains more than one DNA sequence encoding this CDR3. The J gene is TRBJ2-7, the V gene TRBV4-1; no reliable D call. The germline CDR1 and CDR2 sequences are MGHRA and YSYEKL. V was pared by 1 base and J by 3 bases, with 7 bases between. The CDR3 spans 13 residues. Written as DNA, the CDR3 is TGCGCCAGCAGCCAAGTGGCTAGCTACGAGCAGTACTTC. Its translation: CASSQVASYEQYF.

This clone was observed a single time. This chain connects TRBV2 to TRBJ2-5; a weak D match, TRBD2 (6 bases). Germline V lookup: CDR1 SNHLY, CDR2 FYNNEI. The CDR3 has 15 amino acids. The V and J ends lost 4 bases and 1 base respectively, with 13 bases between them. CDR3 protein: CASSVVAVIQETQYF. The CDR3 bases are TGTGCCAGCAGTGTGGTAGCGGTTATCCAAGAGACCCAGTACTTC.

This chain uses TRBV19 with TRBJ2-1, with D perhaps TRBD1 or TRBD2 (6 bases each). CDR1 is LNHDA, CDR2 SQIVND, per germline (reference sequence). The CDR3 covers 13 residues. V dropped 6 bases and J dropped 3 bases, with 9 bases sitting between them. In DNA, the CDR3 is TGTGCCAGTAGCAGGGGAGGCTACAATGAGCAGTTCTTC. Protein product: CASSRGGYNEQFF.

The V gene is TRBV30, the J gene TRBJ2-1, with D hard to call. V was clipped by 2 bases and J by 9 bases, with 11 bases between them. CDR1 is GTSNPN and CDR2 is SVGIG in the germline V gene (reference sequence). CDR3 length: 12 residues. The CDR3 protein is CAWSPLKREQFF. CDR3 bases: TGTGCCTGGAGTCCTCTCAAGCGTGAGCAGTTCTTC.

The rearrangement joins TRBV9 to TRBJ2-3, with 7 bases aligning to TRBD2. The CDR3 totals 15 residues. Germline trimming cut 0 bases from V and 6 bases from J; bases unmatched to any gene: 7. Germline V CDR1 and CDR2: SGDLS, YYNGEE. CDR3 bases: TGTGCCAGCAGCGTAGTGGGCGGGAGCCGGGATACGCAGTATTTT. Its protein product is CASSVVGGSRDTQYF.

The V gene is TRBV28, the J gene TRBJ1-6; weak D call: TRBD1 (5 bases). V dropped 10 bases and J dropped 4 bases, with 20 bases sitting between them. The CDR3 has 16 residues. CDR1 and CDR2 from the germline V gene are MDHEN and SYDVKM. The CDR3 sequence: CATKKEGPLYNSPLHF. The CDR3, as DNA: TGTGCCACGAAAAAGGAGGGGCCTCTTTATAATTCACCCCTCCACTTT.